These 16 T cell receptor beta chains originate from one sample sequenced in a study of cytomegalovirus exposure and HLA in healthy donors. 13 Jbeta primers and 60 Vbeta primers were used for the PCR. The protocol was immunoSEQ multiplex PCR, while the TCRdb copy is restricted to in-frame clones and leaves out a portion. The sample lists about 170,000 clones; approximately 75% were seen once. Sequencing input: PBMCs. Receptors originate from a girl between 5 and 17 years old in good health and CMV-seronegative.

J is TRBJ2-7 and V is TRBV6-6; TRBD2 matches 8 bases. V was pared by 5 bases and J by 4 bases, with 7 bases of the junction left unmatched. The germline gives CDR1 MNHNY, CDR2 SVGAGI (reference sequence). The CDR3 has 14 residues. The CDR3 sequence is CASSDSAGAYEQYF. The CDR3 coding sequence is TGTGCCAGCAGTGATTCAGCGGGGGCGTACGAGCAGTACTTC.

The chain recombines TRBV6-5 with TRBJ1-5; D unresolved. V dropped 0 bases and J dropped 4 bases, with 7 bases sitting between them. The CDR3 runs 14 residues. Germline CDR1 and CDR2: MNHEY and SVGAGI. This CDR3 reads CASSYSPGNQPQHF. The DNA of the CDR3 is TGTGCCAGCAGTTACTCTCCGGGTAATCAGCCCCAGCATTTT.

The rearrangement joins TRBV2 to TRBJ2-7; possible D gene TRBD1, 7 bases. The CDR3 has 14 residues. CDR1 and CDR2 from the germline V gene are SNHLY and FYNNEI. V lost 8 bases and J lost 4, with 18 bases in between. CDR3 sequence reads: CASLGRTGPYEQYF. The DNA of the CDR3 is TGTGCCAGCCTAGGGAGGACAGGACCGTACGAGCAGTACTTC.

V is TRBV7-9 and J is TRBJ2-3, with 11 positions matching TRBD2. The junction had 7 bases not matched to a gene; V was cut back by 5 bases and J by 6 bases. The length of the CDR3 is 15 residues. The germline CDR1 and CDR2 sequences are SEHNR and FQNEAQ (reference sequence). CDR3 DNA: TGTGCCAGCAGCGGTTATTGGACTAGCGGGGATACGCAGTATTTT. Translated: CASSGYWTSGDTQYF.

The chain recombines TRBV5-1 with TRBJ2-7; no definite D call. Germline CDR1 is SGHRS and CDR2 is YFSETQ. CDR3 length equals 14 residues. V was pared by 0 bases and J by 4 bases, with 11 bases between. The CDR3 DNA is TGCGCCAGCAGCTTGGGGTGGCTAGATTACGAGCAGTACTTC. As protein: CASSLGWLDYEQYF.

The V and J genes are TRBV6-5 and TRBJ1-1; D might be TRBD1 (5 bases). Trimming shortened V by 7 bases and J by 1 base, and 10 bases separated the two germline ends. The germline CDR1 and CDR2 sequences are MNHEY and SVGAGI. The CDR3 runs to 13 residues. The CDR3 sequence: CASTSTGNTEAFF. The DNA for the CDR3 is TGTGCCAGCACCTCCACAGGGAACACTGAAGCTTTCTTT.

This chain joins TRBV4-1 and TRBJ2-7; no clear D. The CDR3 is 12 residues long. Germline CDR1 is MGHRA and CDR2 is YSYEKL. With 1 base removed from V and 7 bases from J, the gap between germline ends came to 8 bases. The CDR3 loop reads CASSQGPGEQYF. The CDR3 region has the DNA TGCGCCAGCAGCCAAGGCCCAGGAGAGCAGTACTTC.

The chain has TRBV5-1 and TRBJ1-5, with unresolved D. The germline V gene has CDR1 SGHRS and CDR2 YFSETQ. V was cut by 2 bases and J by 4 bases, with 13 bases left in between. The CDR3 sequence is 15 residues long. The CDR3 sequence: CASSLGWASNQPQHF. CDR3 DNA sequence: TGCGCCAGCAGCTTAGGCTGGGCCTCTAATCAGCCCCAGCATTTT.

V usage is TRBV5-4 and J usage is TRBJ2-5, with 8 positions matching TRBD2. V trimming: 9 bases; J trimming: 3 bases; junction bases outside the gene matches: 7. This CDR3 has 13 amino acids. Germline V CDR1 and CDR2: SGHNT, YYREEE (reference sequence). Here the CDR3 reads CATGGAVKETQYF. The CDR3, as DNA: TGTGCCACCGGGGGGGCGGTCAAAGAGACCCAGTACTTC.

CDR3 nucleotide sequence: TGCAGCGTCCCGACGGGACAGGACCCCTACGAGCAGTACTTC. Its translation is CSVPTGQDPYEQYF. This chain links TRBV29-1 with TRBJ2-7, with 8 bases that match TRBD1. J lost 2 bases, V lost 6 bases, and 9 bases had no gene match. Germline lookup yields CDR1 SQVTM and CDR2 ANQGSEA. The CDR3 covers 14 residues.

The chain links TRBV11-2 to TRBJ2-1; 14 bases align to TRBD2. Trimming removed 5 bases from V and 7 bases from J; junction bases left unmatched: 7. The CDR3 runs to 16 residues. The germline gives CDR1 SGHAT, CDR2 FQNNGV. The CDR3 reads CASSPLGTSGGNEQFF. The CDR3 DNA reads TGTGCCAGCAGCCCCCTAGGGACTAGCGGGGGAAATGAGCAGTTCTTC.

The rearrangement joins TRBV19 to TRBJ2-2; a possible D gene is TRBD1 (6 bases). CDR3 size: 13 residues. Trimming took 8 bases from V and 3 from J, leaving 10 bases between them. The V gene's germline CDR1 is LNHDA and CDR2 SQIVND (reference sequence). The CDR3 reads CASWGRYTGELFF. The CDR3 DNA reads TGTGCCAGTTGGGGGCGGTACACCGGGGAGCTGTTTTTT.

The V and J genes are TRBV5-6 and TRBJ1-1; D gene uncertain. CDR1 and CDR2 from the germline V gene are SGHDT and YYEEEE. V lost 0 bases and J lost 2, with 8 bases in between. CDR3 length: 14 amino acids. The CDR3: CASSLVVTNTEAFF. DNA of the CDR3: TGTGCCAGCAGCTTGGTAGTTACCAACACTGAAGCTTTCTTT.

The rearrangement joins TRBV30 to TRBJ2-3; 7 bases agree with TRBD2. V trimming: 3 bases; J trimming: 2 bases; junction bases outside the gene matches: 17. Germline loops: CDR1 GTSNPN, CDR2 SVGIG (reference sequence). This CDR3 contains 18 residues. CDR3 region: CAWRRPRRLALYTDTQYF. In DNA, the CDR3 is TGTGCCTGGAGAAGGCCCCGCCGACTAGCCCTCTACACAGATACGCAGTATTTT.

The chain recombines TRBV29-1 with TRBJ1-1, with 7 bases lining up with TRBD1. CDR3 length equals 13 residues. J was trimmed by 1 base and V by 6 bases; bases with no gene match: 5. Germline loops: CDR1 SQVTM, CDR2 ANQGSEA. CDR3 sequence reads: CSVDTGENTEAFF. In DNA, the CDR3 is TGCAGCGTGGATACAGGGGAGAACACTGAAGCTTTCTTT.

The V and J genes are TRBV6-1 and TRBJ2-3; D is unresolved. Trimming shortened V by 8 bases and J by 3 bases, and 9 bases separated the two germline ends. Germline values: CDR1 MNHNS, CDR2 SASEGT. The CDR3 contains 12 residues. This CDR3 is CASGQGTDTQYF. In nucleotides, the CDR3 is TGTGCCAGCGGGCAAGGAACAGATACGCAGTATTTT.